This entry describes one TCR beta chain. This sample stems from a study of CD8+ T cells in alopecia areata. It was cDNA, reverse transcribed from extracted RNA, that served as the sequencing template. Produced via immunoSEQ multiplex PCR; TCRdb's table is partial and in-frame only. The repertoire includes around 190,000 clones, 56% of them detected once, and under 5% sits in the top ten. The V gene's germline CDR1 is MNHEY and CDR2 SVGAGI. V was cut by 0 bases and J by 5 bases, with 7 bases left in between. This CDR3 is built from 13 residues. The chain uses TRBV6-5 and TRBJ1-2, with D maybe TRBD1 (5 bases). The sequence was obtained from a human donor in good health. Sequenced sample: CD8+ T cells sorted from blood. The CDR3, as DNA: TGTGCCAGCAGTTACTCGGGGGGTTATGGCTACACCTTC. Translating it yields CASSYSGGYGYTF.